This T cell receptor (beta chain) was captured by sequencing in a study of T cell clonotyping in hematopoietic cell transplantation. Study-level results: After transplant, recipient diversity fell while pathologically expanded clonotypes grew through day 180.

Using immunoSEQ multiplex PCR, the repertoire was profiled, and TCRdb retains in-frame clones only, with some absent. The table records fewer than 100,000 clones, 90% to 97% of them present only once. The time point was: recipient sample about 28 days before transplant, after cytoreduction. Remarks on this clone: Its antigen is currently unknown.

The germline gives CDR1 MGHDK, CDR2 SYGVNS. This CDR3 has 11 amino acids. Trimming removed 4 bases from V and 5 bases from J, with 5 bases in between. This receptor was identified in a woman in her forties or fifties with acute myeloid leukemia. Some clones in this sample may be carry-over from other donors' samples. The sample in question was peripheral blood mononuclear cells, obtained before stem cell transplant. This chain uses TRBV25-1 with TRBJ2-5; D uncertain. The CDR3 DNA follows: TGTGCCAGCAGTGTTGTGGAGACCCAGTACTTC. Translated: CASSVVETQYF.